These 25 T cell receptor beta chains were sequenced from one sample in a study of preoperative IRX-2 immunotherapy in early breast cancer. Sequencing used immunoSEQ multiplex PCR; TCRdb keeps in-frame clones, though not all of them. In the table there are approximately 26,000 clones, 65% to 85% of which are singletons. Treatment of the sample: preoperative locoregional IRX-2 cytokine immunotherapy. Sample: lymph node tissue, taken before IRX-2 immunotherapy. The receptors were gathered from a human donor with breast cancer.

This clone has just a few counts. The J gene is TRBJ1-5, the V gene TRBV6-8, with a tentative D call TRBD1 (5 bases). The CDR3 is made up of 14 amino acids. The germline V and J ends were trimmed by 4 bases and 7 bases, with 14 bases remaining between them. From germline, CDR1 is MNHGY and CDR2 SAAAGT. The CDR3 is CASSSAGSRQPQHF. The CDR3 DNA is TGTGCCAGCAGTTCAGCAGGGTCCCGGCAGCCCCAGCATTTT.

This chain uses TRBV12-2 with TRBJ1-5; TRBD1, the D gene given by the table, was not confirmed from the DNA. TRBV12-2 is termed a pseudogene. This CDR3 is built from 16 residues. In DNA form, the CDR3 reads TGTGCAAGTCGCTTAGCGGGGCGTTATAGCAATCAGCCCCAGCATTTT. This gives the protein CASRLAGRYSNQPQHF.

The chain links TRBV18 to TRBJ1-1; the D is unclear. Per germline, CDR1 KGHSH and CDR2 LQKENI. The CDR3 covers 15 residues. The V gene lost 1 base and the J gene lost 4 bases, with 13 bases spanning the gap. DNA for the CDR3: TGTGCCAGCTCACCACTTACGGTTCGGGGCACTGAAGCTTTCTTT. Amino acids: CASSPLTVRGTEAFF.

The V call is TRBV15, the J call TRBJ2-5; D perhaps matches TRBD1 (5 bases). This CDR3 region has 15 residues. Trimming took off 0 bases at V and 1 base at J, with 9 bases between the two ends. Per germline, CDR1 LNHNV and CDR2 YYDKDF (reference sequence). The CDR3 is CATSRDSRAQETQYF. CDR3 DNA: TGTGCCACCAGCAGAGACTCCAGGGCCCAAGAGACCCAGTACTTC.

The rearrangement uses TRBV6-8 and TRBJ2-2; 12 nucleotides line up with TRBD2. V was pared by 8 bases and J by 6 bases, with 7 bases of the junction left unmatched. Germline-derived CDR1 and CDR2 are MNHGY and SAAAGT. CDR3 length: 15 amino acids. The CDR3 DNA reads TGTGCCAGCGGGCCTAGCGGGGGGGCCCCCGGGGAGCTGTTTTTT. The encoded protein is CASGPSGGAPGELFF.

The chain uses TRBV6-8 and TRBJ2-2; D is undetermined. Trimming removed 4 bases at V and 0 bases at J, with 3 bases between. This CDR3 comprises 13 residues. The germline V gene has CDR1 MNHGY and CDR2 SAAAGT. In nucleotides, the CDR3 is TGTGCCAGCAGTTGGACGAACACCGGGGAGCTGTTTTTT. This translates into CASSWTNTGELFF.

The chain employs TRBV6-8 and TRBJ1-5, with unresolved D. The V end lost 0 bases, the J end lost 0 bases, and 9 bases lay between the germline ends. Germline lookup yields CDR1 MNHGY and CDR2 SAAAGT. The CDR3 is 16 residues long. For the CDR3, the DNA is TGTGCCAGCAGTTACTCGGCGGTGTTTAGCAATCAGCCCCAGCATTTT. Its protein is CASSYSAVFSNQPQHF.

The rearrangement joins TRBV19 to TRBJ1-3, with D unresolved. V shed 2 bases and J shed 0 bases, with 2 bases lying between them. Germline V gives CDR1 LNHDA, CDR2 SQIVND (reference sequence). This CDR3 has 13 amino acids. CDR3 sequence (DNA): TGTGCCAGTAGTATAAGCTCTGGAAACACCATATATTTT. It yields the protein CASSISSGNTIYF.

The J gene is TRBJ1-1, the V gene TRBV6-8; maybe TRBD1 (5 bases). With 5 bases removed from V and 0 bases from J, the gap between germline ends came to 13 bases. Germline CDR1 MNHGY, CDR2 SAAAGT. CDR3 length equals 15 residues. The CDR3 bases are TGTGCCAGCAGTGTTCGCAGGGACCTGAACACTGAAGCTTTCTTT. Its protein is CASSVRRDLNTEAFF.

The chain recombines TRBV7-7 with TRBJ1-2; perhaps TRBD1 as D (5 bases). V dropped 5 bases and J dropped 7 bases, with 17 bases sitting between them. This CDR3 has 14 amino acids. Germline CDR1 and CDR2: SSHAT and FNYEAQ (reference sequence). The CDR3 nucleotides are TGTGCCAGCAGCGGACCAGGGACCGTCACTGGCTACACCTTC. This sequence encodes CASSGPGTVTGYTF. Full variable domain (outside the CDR3, taken from reference TRBV7-7 and TRBJ1-2): GAGVSQSPRYKVTKRGQDVTLRCDPISSHATLYWYQQALGQGPEFLTYFNYEAQPDKSGLPSDRFSAERPEGSISTLTIQRTEQRDSAMYRCASSGPGTVTGYTFGSGTRLTVV.

The V gene is TRBV6-8, the J gene TRBJ1-2, with a possible D match to TRBD1 (6 bases). This CDR3 has 14 residues. The germline V gene encodes CDR1 MNHGY and CDR2 SAAAGT. Trimming pared 10 bases from V and 6 bases from J, leaving 21 bases between. The CDR3 bases are TGTGCCATCAGCGAACAGGGTGCCGCTCATGGCTACACCTTC. Its protein is CAISEQGAAHGYTF.

This sequence joins TRBV28 and TRBJ2-7, with no clear D. The germline V and J ends were trimmed by 3 bases and 2 bases, with 8 bases remaining between them. The CDR3 loop spans 13 amino acids. Looked up from germline, CDR1 is MDHEN and CDR2 is SYDVKM. CDR3 in amino acids: CASSLTRAYEQYF. The CDR3 bases are TGTGCCAGCAGTTTGACACGCGCCTACGAGCAGTACTTC. Based on the CDR3 plus reference TRBV28 and TRBJ2-7, the full variable domain is DVKVTQSSRYLVKRTGEKVFLECVQDMDHENMFWYRQDPGLGLRLIYFSYDVKMKEKGDIPEGYSVSREKKERFSLILESASTNQTSMYLCASSLTRAYEQYFGPGTRLTVT.

The chain recombines TRBV6-8 with TRBJ1-6, with D tentatively TRBD1 (5 bases). The V end lost 7 bases, the J end lost 7 bases, and 17 bases lay between the germline ends. Germline values: CDR1 MNHGY, CDR2 SAAAGT. The CDR3 consists of 15 residues. CDR3 region: CASMGLSLGNSPLHF. DNA for the CDR3: TGTGCCAGCATGGGGCTCTCACTAGGCAATTCACCCCTCCACTTT.

The J gene is TRBJ1-2, the V gene TRBV7-2, with 7 bases aligning to TRBD1. This CDR3 region has 13 residues. The germline V gene has CDR1 SGHTA and CDR2 FQGNSA. Germline trimming cut 2 bases from V and 6 bases from J; bases unmatched to any gene: 3. The DNA of the CDR3 is TGTGCCAGCAGCTTACAGGGGGTAGATGGCTACACCTTC. Its protein product is CASSLQGVDGYTF.

This clone was counted only a few times. This rearrangement joins TRBV29-1 to TRBJ1-3, with D unclear. Germline CDR1 reads SQVTM; CDR2 reads ANQGSEA. Trimming stripped 4 bases from V and 4 bases from J, with 11 bases between. CDR3 length: 13 amino acids. The CDR3 nucleotides read TGCAGCGTTGCGATCAGGTCCGGAAACACCATATATTTT. This codes for CSVAIRSGNTIYF.

This chain links TRBV6-8 with TRBJ1-5; 8 bases are shared with TRBD1. The ends lost 2 bases at V and 0 bases at J; junction bases unmatched: 3. From germline, CDR1 is MNHGY and CDR2 SAAAGT. The CDR3 has 16 residues. CDR3 coding DNA: TGTGCCAGCAGTTACGGCCAGGGGGCTAGCAATCAGCCCCAGCATTTT. Translated, it gives CASSYGQGASNQPQHF.

The chain is built from TRBV28 and TRBJ1-2, with D hard to call. Germline V gives CDR1 MDHEN, CDR2 SYDVKM. V was cut by 0 bases and J by 4 bases, with 6 bases left in between. The CDR3 runs to 13 residues. CDR3 region: CASSLWGFYGYTF. The CDR3 DNA is TGTGCCAGCAGTTTATGGGGCTTCTATGGCTACACCTTC.

This rearrangement joins TRBV22-1 to TRBJ2-5; TRBD1 was called by the table and not checked on the DNA. TRBV22-1 counts as a pseudogene. The CDR3 is 17 amino acids. The CDR3 spells CASSSTILRQGIETQYF. The CDR3, as DNA: TGTGCCAGCAGTTCCACCATCTTAAGACAGGGCATAGAGACCCAGTACTTC.

The J gene is TRBJ1-4, the V gene TRBV19; weak D call: TRBD1 (5 bases). Germline loops: CDR1 LNHDA, CDR2 SQIVND (reference sequence). V shed 4 bases and J shed 5 bases, with 11 bases lying between them. The CDR3 is 14 residues long. The CDR3 reads CASSTGRLNEKLFF. CDR3 coding DNA: TGTGCCAGTAGTACGGGACGGCTCAATGAAAAACTGTTTTTT.

This clone has just a few counts. The rearrangement joins TRBV30 to TRBJ1-6; 7 positions agree with TRBD1. CDR3 length equals 14 residues. CDR1 GTSNPN and CDR2 SVGIG come from the germline V gene (reference sequence). J was trimmed by 8 bases and V by 3 bases; bases with no gene match: 7. CDR3 amino acids: CAWSPGQADSPLHF. In DNA form, the CDR3 reads TGTGCCTGGAGCCCCGGACAGGCGGATTCACCCCTCCACTTT.

The V and J genes are TRBV11-3 and TRBJ2-1; perhaps TRBD1 as D (6 bases). The length of the CDR3 is 15 residues. V lost 3 bases and J 8 bases, leaving 17 bases between the germline ends. Germline assignment: CDR1 SGHNT and CDR2 YENEEA. The CDR3 DNA reads TGTGCCAGCAGCTTTTATCTCCAGGGGCAAGATGAGCAGTTCTTC. Protein: CASSFYLQGQDEQFF.

The genes are TRBV19 and TRBJ1-6; unclear D gene. V was trimmed by 7 bases and J by 0 bases, leaving 10 bases between them. The germline CDR1 and CDR2 sequences are LNHDA and SQIVND (reference sequence). The CDR3 contains 15 residues. CDR3 DNA sequence: TGTGCCAGTACCTCCGATAGCTCCTATAATTCACCCCTCCACTTT. It is translated as CASTSDSSYNSPLHF.

This clone was observed a handful of times. The rearrangement joins TRBV19 to TRBJ1-1; possible D gene TRBD1, 6 bases. Trimming took 9 bases from V and 3 from J, leaving 14 bases between them. The V gene's germline CDR1 is LNHDA and CDR2 SQIVND (reference sequence). The CDR3 consists of 13 residues. This CDR3 is CASRQVLDTEAFF. The CDR3 DNA reads as TGTGCCAGCCGACAGGTCCTGGACACTGAAGCTTTCTTT.

The rearrangement uses TRBV6-8 and TRBJ2-7; the match to TRBD1 covers 7 bases. J lost 4 bases, V lost 10 bases, and 7 bases had no gene match. In germline, CDR1 is MNHGY, CDR2 SAAAGT. There are 12 residues in the CDR3. The CDR3 coding sequence is TGTGCCATCAGGCAACAGGGGTACGAGCAGTACTTC. Encoded protein: CAIRQQGYEQYF.

This clone is medium-sized (0.01 to 0.1%) by share. V usage is TRBV6-8 and J usage is TRBJ1-4; 7 bases are a match to TRBD1. There are 15 residues in the CDR3. Germline V gene data show CDR1 as MNHGY and CDR2 as SAAAGT. With V trimmed by 0 bases and J by 4 bases, 2 bases remained unmatched. The CDR3: CASSYSDRVNEKLFF. DNA for the CDR3: TGTGCCAGCAGTTACTCCGACAGGGTTAATGAAAAACTGTTTTTT.